Listed below are T cell receptor beta chains from one sample, sequenced in a study of regulatory T cells in long-lasting Graves disease. Using its own MiXCR run on the multiplex PCR reads, TCRdb lists one record per CDR3 protein. Of 400,000 to 550,000 distinct CDR3 sequences in the sample, about 15% were seen once. The same data also went into a second study, on T cells in Graves' hyperthyroidism and ophthalmopathy.

The starting material was peripheral blood mononuclear cells (PBMCs), obtained at new diagnosis, from a patient treated with antithyroid drugs. The receptors originated from a woman aged 25-40 years with Graves disease. The CDR3 runs from the conserved cysteine through the conserved F or W. Each record gives: D gene, clone size, J gene, V gene, CDR3 DNA, CDR3 protein. The D gene is left open where the match is weak. Part of the rows lack a size; the others show once, few, many or a class for expanded clones.

- many TRBJ1-3 TRBV6-9 TGTGCCAGCAGTTACTCCGGTGTGGGGTCTGGAAACACCATATATTTT CASSYSGVGSGNTIYF
TRBD1 many TRBJ2-5 TRBV28 TGTGCCAGCGTCACCGGGACAGATCAAGAGACCCAGTACTTC CASVTGTDQETQYF
- many TRBJ1-1 TRBV9 TGTGCCAGCAGCCCCCAAGGAGAGGGGGTGAGCACTGAAGCTTTCTTT CASSPQGEGVSTEAFF
TRBD1 many TRBJ2-7 TRBV29-1 TGCAGCGGCATCCGGGACAGCTACGAGCAGTACTTC CSGIRDSYEQYF
- few TRBJ2-3 TRBV6-4 TGTGCCAGCAGTGCTACCGGTCAGGGAGATACGCAGTATTTT CASSATGQGDTQYF
TRBD2 - TRBJ2-5 TRBV9 TGTGCCAGCAGTGGACCGGGACTAGCGGGAGTGAACAGAGAAGAGACCCAGTACTTC CASSGPGLAGVNREETQYF
- - TRBJ1-1 TRBV14 TGTGCCAGCAGCCAAGTTCCGGGACACACAGCTTTCTTT CASSQVPGHTAFF
- - TRBJ1-4 TRBV6-4 TGTGCCAGCAGAAGACAGACTAATGAAAAACTGTTTTTT CASRRQTNEKLFF
- once TRBJ2-7 TRBV4-1 TGCGCCAGCAGCCAAGAAAGGGGCCGGTCCGAGCAGTACTTC CASSQERGRSEQYF
TRBD2 many TRBJ2-1 TRBV28 TGTGCCAGCAGTTTATTCACTAGCGGGTACTCCTACAATGAGCAGTTCTTC CASSLFTSGYSYNEQFF
TRBD2 many TRBJ2-3 TRBV18 TGTGCCAGCTCAGCCCACGCAGCGGGACTAGCGGGAGAAACCACGCAGTATTTT CASSAHAAGLAGETTQYF
- many TRBJ2-7 TRBV28 TGTGCCAGCAGTTTAACCGGGTTTGGCTCCTACGAGCAGTACTTC CASSLTGFGSYEQYF
- many TRBJ2-7 TRBV20-1 TGCAGTGCCCCGATGGGGTCCTACGAGCAGTACTTC CSAPMGSYEQYF
- many TRBJ1-1 TRBV9 TGTGCCAGCAGCGTAGGAACAGGGACGGGGGCGAACACTGAAGCTTTCTTT CASSVGTGTGANTEAFF
- many TRBJ2-2 TRBV6-2/TRBV6-3 TGTGCCAGCGGGACTTACGCGAACACCGGGGAGCTGTTTTTT CASGTYANTGELFF
- - TRBJ2-1 TRBV14 TGTGCCAGCAGCCTGGGGCACGCATACAATGAGCAGTTCTTC CASSLGHAYNEQFF
- many TRBJ1-2 TRBV6-1 TGTGCCAGCAAGGGCGGTCCTTCTAACTATGGCTACACCTTC CASKGGPSNYGYTF
- - TRBJ1-5 TRBV12-3/TRBV12-4 TGTGCCAGCACCAAGATTCAAAATCAGCCCCAGCATTTT CASTKIQNQPQHF
- - TRBJ1-5 TRBV27 TGTGCCAGCAGTGGAAATAGCAATCAGCCCCAGCATTTT CASSGNSNQPQHF
TRBD2 few TRBJ2-1 TRBV28 TGTGCCAGCAGTTCTAGCGGGCGGGGATGGGATGAGCAGTTCTTC CASSSSGRGWDEQFF
- - TRBJ1-2 TRBV28 TGTGCCAGCACTGGGTACAATGGCTACACCTTC CASTGYNGYTF
- few TRBJ2-7 TRBV4-2 TGTGCCAGCAGCCAAGATCAGGCCAGGACCGGGAGCTCCTACGAGCAGTACTTC CASSQDQARTGSSYEQYF
TRBD2 - TRBJ2-7 TRBV29-1 TGCAGCGTTAGACTAGCGGGAGGCTACGAGCAGTACTTC CSVRLAGGYEQYF
- - TRBJ2-1 TRBV6-5 TGTGCCAGCAGTTACGGGAGCCAGTTCTCCTACAATGAGCAGTTCTTC CASSYGSQFSYNEQFF
TRBD2 few TRBJ2-1 TRBV7-9 TGTGCCAGCAGCTTAGCTGCGGGAGTTCTCTACAATGAGCAGTTCTTC CASSLAAGVLYNEQFF
- few TRBJ1-5 TRBV10-2 TGCGCCAGCAGTGAACTGGAAGCGGGGCCCCAGCATTTT CASSELEAGPQHF
- few TRBJ2-2 TRBV4-1 TGCGCCAGCAATGTGAGGGGCGCGGGTACCGGGGAGCTGTTTTTT CASNVRGAGTGELFF
- many TRBJ2-7 TRBV30 TGTGCCTGGAGCTTGGTGGACACCGCCTACGAGCAGTACTTC CAWSLVDTAYEQYF
- few TRBJ2-7 TRBV9 TGTGCCAGCAGCGTAGGTTATGGTGCGGGACGTCTGCCTTACGAGCAGTACTTC CASSVGYGAGRLPYEQYF
- - TRBJ2-3 TRBV10-3 TGTGCCATGGGGGCCGGGGGGACAGCAGATACGCAGTATTTT CAMGAGGTADTQYF
TRBD1 - TRBJ1-1 TRBV19 TGTGCCAGTAGAATAGGACAGGCAAGGAACACTGAAGCTTTCTTT CASRIGQARNTEAFF
- - TRBJ2-5 TRBV20-1 TGCAGTGCTAGAGTCTGGATTAAGGGTTCAGAGACCCAGTACTTC CSARVWIKGSETQYF
- - TRBJ2-7 TRBV20-1 TGCAGTGCGTTCCGTCAAGAGCAGTACTTC CSAFRQEQYF
- - TRBJ2-6 TRBV20-1 TGCAGTGCTAGGGAGATCGCGCTCTCTGGGGCCAACGTCCTGACTTTC CSAREIALSGANVLTF
- - TRBJ2-2 TRBV6-2/TRBV6-3 TGTGCCAGCAGTCCACTCCAACAGTACACCGGGGAGCTGTTTTTT CASSPLQQYTGELFF
- many TRBJ1-6 TRBV12-3/TRBV12-4 TGTGCCAGCAGTTTGGTAGGGGATTCACCCCTCCACTTT CASSLVGDSPLHF
- - TRBJ2-5 TRBV27 TGTGCCAGCAGGGGGACAAGCCGTCTGGAGACCCAGTACTTC CASRGTSRLETQYF
TRBD2 - TRBJ2-5 TRBV9 TGTGCCAGCAGCGTAGCCCCAAGGGAGGGAGAGACCCAGTACTTC CASSVAPREGETQYF
TRBD2 many TRBJ2-2 TRBV20-1 TGCAGTGCTAGTATGGCGGGAGGCGCCGGGGAGCTGTTTTTT CSASMAGGAGELFF
- few TRBJ2-5 TRBV2 TGTGCCAGCAGTGCGAGACAGCTCCAAGAGACCCAGTACTTC CASSARQLQETQYF
- many TRBJ2-3 TRBV5-1 TGCGCCAGCAGCCTAACAGATAGCACAGATACGCAGTATTTT CASSLTDSTDTQYF
- many TRBJ2-5 TRBV12-3/TRBV12-4 TGTGCCAGCAGTAGCGACCCCTCGGAAGAGACCCAGTACTTC CASSSDPSEETQYF
TRBD2 once TRBJ2-4 TRBV19 TGTGCCAGTAGTATAGATCCGCCGAGCGGGAGTCAAAACATTCAGTACTTC CASSIDPPSGSQNIQYF
- - TRBJ1-1 TRBV18 TGTGCCAGCTCACCAATTGGGGGGAACACTGAAACTTTCTTT CASSPIGGNTETFF
TRBD2 many TRBJ2-3 TRBV5-1 TGCGCCAGCAGCCGGGGACTAGCGGGAGGGCCCCGCACAGATACGCAGTATTTT CASSRGLAGGPRTDTQYF
- many TRBJ2-2 TRBV12-3/TRBV12-4 TGTGCCAGCAGGAGGATCCTAGCGCGGGATGGGATTGGGGAGCTGTTTTTT CASRRILARDGIGELFF
- many TRBJ2-1 TRBV5-1 TGCGCCAGCAGCTTAGGAGACAGCGGCAATGAGCAGTTCTTC CASSLGDSGNEQFF
TRBD2 many TRBJ2-7 TRBV3-1 TGTGCCAGCACTCCAGCGGGAGGAAACGAGCAGTACTTC CASTPAGGNEQYF
- many TRBJ1-2 TRBV10-1 TGCGCCAGCAGTACCCATCGTCCTAACTATGGCTACACCTTC CASSTHRPNYGYTF
TRBD1 few TRBJ1-5 TRBV6-5 TGTGCCAGCAGTTACTCAGGGACAGGGAGCAATCAGCCCCAGCATTTT CASSYSGTGSNQPQHF
TRBD1 few TRBJ2-7 TRBV28 TGTGCCAGCAGTTCGTACCGGGACAGGGACTACGAGCAGTACTTC CASSSYRDRDYEQYF
TRBD1 many TRBJ2-7 TRBV7-9 TGTGCCAGCAGACGGACAGGGAGAAACTACGAGCAGTACTTC CASRRTGRNYEQYF
TRBD2 - TRBJ2-3 TRBV2 TGTGCCAGCAGTGACGGCGGGGGGGGCACAGATACGCAGTATTTT CASSDGGGGTDTQYF
TRBD2 many TRBJ2-7 TRBV20-1 TGCAGTGCTAGCGCACTAGCGGGAGCGAGGCACGAGCAGTACTTC CSASALAGARHEQYF
- many TRBJ2-5 TRBV12-3/TRBV12-4 TGTGCCAGCACGCGCGGACAAGAGACCCAGTACTTC CASTRGQETQYF
TRBD2 many TRBJ2-7 TRBV5-1 TGCGCCAGCAGCTTGGTTTCGGGGACTAGCGGGAGAGACGAGCAGTACTTC CASSLVSGTSGRDEQYF
- - TRBJ1-1 TRBV5-1 TGCGCCAGCAGCTTGATTAGGGGGAACACTGAAGCTTTCTTT CASSLIRGNTEAFF
- many TRBJ2-5 TRBV6-1 TGTGCCAGCAGTGAAGTTCTTAGCTGGGGCGAGACCCAGTACTTC CASSEVLSWGETQYF